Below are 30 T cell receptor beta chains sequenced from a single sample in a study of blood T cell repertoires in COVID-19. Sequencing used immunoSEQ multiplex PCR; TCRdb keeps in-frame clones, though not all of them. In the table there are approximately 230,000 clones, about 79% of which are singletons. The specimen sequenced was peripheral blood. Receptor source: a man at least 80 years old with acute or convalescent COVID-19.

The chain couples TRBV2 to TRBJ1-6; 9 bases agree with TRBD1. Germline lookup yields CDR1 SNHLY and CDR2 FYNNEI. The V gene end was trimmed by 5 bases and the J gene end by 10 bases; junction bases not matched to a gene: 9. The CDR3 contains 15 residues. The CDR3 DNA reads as TGTGCCAGCAGTCCCGGGACAGGGTTGGTCTCACCCCTCCACTTT. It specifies CASSPGTGLVSPLHF.

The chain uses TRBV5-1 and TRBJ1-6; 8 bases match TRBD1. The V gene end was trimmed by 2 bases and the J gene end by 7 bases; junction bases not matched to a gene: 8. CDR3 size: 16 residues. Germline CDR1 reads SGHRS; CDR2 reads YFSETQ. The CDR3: CASSFQGAASNSPLHF. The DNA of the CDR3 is TGCGCCAGCAGCTTTCAGGGGGCTGCGTCGAATTCACCCCTCCACTTT.

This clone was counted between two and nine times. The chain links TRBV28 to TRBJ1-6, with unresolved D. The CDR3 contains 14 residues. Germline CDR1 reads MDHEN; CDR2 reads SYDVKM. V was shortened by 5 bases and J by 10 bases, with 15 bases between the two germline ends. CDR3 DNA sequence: TGTGCCAGCAGTCCCAATGGAGTTGGGTCACCCCTCCACTTT. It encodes CASSPNGVGSPLHF.

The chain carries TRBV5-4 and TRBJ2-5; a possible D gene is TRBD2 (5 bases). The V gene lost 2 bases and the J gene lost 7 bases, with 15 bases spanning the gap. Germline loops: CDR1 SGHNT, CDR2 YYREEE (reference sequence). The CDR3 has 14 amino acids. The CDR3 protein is CASSFGVNSGTQYF. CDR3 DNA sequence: TGTGCCAGCAGCTTCGGGGTGAACAGTGGGACCCAGTACTTC. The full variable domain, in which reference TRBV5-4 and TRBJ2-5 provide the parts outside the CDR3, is ETGVTQSPTHLIKTRGQQVTLRCSSQSGHNTVSWYQQALGQGPQFIFQYYREEENGRGNFPPRFSGLQFPNYSSELNVNALELDDSALYLCASSFGVNSGTQYFGPGTRLLVL.

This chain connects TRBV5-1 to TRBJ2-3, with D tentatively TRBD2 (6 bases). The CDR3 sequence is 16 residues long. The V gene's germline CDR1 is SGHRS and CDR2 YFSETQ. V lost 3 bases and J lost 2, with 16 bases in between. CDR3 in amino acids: CASSSRAGSSTDTQYF. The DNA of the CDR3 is TGCGCCAGCAGCTCCCGGGCGGGGTCTTCCACAGATACGCAGTATTTT.

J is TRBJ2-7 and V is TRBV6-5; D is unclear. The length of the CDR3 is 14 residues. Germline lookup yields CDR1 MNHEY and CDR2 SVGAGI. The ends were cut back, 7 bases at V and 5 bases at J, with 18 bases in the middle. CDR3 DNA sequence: TGTGCCAGCATGAGGCAGTGGCATCTTCACGAGCAGTACTTC. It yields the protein CASMRQWHLHEQYF.

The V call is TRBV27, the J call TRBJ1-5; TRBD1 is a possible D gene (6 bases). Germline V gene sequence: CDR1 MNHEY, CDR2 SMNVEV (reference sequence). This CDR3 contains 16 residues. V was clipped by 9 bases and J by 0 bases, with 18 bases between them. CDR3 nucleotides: TGTGCCAGGACACAGGACCGGGACAATAGCAATCAGCCCCAGCATTTT. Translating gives CARTQDRDNSNQPQHF.

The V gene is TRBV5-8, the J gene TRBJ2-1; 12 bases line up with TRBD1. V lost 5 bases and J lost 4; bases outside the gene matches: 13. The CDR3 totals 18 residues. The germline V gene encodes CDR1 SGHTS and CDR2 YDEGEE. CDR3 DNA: TGTGCCAGCAGTTCGGGACAGGGGGCTACGCTCCTTTACAATGAGCAGTTCTTC. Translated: CASSSGQGATLLYNEQFF.

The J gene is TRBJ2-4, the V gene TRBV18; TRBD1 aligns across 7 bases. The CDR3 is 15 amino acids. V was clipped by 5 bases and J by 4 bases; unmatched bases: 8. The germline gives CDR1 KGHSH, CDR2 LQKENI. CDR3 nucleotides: TGTGCCAGCTCAGCCGCCGGGACAGATAAAAACATTCAGTACTTC. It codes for CASSAAGTDKNIQYF.

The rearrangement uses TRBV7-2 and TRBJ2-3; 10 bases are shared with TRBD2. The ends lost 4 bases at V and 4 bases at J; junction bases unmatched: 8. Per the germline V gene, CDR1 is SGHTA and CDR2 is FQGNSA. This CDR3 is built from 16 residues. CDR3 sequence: CASSSTIAGGSDTQYF. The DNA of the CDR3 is TGTGCCAGCAGCTCAACAATAGCGGGAGGTTCAGATACGCAGTATTTT. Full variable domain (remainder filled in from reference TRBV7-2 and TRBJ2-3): GAGVSQSPSNKVTEKGKDVELRCDPISGHTALYWYRQSLGQGLEFLIYFQGNSAPDKSGLPSDRFSAERTGGSVSTLTIQRTQQEDSAVYLCASSSTIAGGSDTQYFGPGTRLTVL.

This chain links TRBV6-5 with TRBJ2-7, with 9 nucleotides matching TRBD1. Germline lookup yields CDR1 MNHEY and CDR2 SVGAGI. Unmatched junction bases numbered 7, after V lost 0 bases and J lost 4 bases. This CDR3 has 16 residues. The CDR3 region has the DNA TGTGCCAGCAGTTACTCGAGAGGGACAGGGTCATACGAGCAGTACTTC. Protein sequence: CASSYSRGTGSYEQYF.

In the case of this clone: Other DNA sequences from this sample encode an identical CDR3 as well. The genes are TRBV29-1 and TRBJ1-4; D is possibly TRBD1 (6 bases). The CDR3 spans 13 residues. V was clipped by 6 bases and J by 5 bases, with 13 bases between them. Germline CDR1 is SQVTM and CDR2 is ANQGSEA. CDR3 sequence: CSVRTAPNEKLFF. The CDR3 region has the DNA TGCAGCGTGAGGACAGCTCCGAATGAAAAACTGTTTTTT.

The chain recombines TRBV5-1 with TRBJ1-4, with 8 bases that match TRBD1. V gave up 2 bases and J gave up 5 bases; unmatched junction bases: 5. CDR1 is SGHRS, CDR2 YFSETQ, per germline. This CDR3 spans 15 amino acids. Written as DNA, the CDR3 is TGCGCCAGCAGCTTAACGACAGGGGCAAATGAAAAACTGTTTTTT. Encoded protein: CASSLTTGANEKLFF.

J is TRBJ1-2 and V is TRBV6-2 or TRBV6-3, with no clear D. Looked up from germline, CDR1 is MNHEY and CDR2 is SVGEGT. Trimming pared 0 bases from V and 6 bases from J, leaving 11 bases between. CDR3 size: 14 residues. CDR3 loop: CASSYSQRRNGYTF. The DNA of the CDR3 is TGTGCCAGCAGTTACTCCCAGAGGAGGAATGGCTACACCTTC.

CDR3 region: CASSRRLGTGENNQPQHF. The CDR3 nucleotides read TGCGCCAGCAGTCGCCGCCTAGGGACAGGGGAGAACAATCAGCCCCAGCATTTT. The chain uses TRBV23-1 and TRBJ1-5; TRBD1 agrees at 10 bases. TRBV23-1 is sorted into the ORF group, with uncertain function. V shed 4 bases and J 3 bases; nucleotides not matched to a gene: 12. This CDR3 comprises 18 residues.

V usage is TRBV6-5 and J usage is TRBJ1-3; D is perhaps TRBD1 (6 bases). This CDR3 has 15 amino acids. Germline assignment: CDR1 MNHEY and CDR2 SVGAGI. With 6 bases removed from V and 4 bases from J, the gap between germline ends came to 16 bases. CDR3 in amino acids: CASSLAGAAGNTIYF. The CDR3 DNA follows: TGTGCCAGCAGCCTCGCGGGGGCAGCGGGAAACACCATATATTTT.

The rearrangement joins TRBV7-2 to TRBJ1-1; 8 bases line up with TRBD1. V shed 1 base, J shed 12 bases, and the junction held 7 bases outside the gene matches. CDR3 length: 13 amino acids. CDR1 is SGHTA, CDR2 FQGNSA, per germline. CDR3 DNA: TGTGCCAGCAGCTTAGGATCAGGGGGCCAAACTTTCTTT. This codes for CASSLGSGGQTFF.

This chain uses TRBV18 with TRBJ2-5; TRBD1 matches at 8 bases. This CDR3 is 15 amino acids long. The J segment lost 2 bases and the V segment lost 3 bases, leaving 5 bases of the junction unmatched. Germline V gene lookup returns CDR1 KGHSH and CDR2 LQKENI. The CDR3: CASSPLWTGQETQYF. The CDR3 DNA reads TGTGCCAGCTCACCTCTCTGGACAGGGCAAGAGACCCAGTACTTC.

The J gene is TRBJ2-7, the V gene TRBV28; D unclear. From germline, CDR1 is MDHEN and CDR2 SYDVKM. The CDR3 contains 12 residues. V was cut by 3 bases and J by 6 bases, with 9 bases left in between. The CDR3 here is CASSFRRFEQYF. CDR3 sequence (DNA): TGTGCCAGCAGTTTCCGCCGGTTCGAGCAGTACTTC.

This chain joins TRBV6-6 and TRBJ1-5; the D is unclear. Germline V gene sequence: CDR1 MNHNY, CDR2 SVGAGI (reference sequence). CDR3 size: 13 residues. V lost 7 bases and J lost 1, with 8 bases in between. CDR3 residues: CASTRHSNQPQHF. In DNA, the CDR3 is TGTGCCAGCACCAGACACAGCAATCAGCCCCAGCATTTT.

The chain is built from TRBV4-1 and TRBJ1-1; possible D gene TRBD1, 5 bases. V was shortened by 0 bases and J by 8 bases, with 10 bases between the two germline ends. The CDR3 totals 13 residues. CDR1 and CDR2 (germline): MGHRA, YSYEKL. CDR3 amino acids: CASSQDRRGEAFF. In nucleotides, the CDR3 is TGCGCCAGCAGCCAAGATAGAAGGGGAGAAGCTTTCTTT.

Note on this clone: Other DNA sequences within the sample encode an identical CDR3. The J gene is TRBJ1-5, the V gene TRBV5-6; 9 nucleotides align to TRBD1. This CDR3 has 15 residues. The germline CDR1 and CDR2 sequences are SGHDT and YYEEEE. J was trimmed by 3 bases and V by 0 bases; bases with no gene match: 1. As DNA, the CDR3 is TGTGCCAGCAGCTTGGGACAGGGGGTCAATCAGCCCCAGCATTTT. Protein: CASSLGQGVNQPQHF. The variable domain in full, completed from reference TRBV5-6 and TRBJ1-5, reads DAGVTQSPTHLIKTRGQQVTLRCSPKSGHDTVSWYQQALGQGPQFIFQYYEEEERQRGNFPDRFSGHQFPNYSSELNVNALLLGDSALYLCASSLGQGVNQPQHFGDGTRLSIL.

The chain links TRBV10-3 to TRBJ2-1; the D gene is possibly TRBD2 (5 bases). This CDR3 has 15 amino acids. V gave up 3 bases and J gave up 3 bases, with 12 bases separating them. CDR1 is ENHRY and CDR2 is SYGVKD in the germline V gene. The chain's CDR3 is CAISEGGSGYNEQFF. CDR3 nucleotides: TGTGCCATCAGTGAAGGTGGGAGTGGCTACAATGAGCAGTTCTTC.

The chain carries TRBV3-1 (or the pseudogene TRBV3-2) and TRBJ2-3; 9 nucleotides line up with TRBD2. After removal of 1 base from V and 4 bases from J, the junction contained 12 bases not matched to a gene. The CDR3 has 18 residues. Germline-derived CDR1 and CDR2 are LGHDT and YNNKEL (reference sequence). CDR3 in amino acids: CASSQVLSSGIPADTQYF. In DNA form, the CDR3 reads TGTGCCAGCAGCCAAGTTTTGTCTAGCGGGATCCCCGCAGATACGCAGTATTTT.

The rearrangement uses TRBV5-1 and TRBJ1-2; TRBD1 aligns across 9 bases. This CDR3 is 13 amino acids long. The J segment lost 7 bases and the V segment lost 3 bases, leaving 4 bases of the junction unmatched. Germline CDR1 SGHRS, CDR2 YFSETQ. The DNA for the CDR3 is TGCGCCAGCAGCTCACAGGGGGCGCGTGGCTACACCTTC. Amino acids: CASSSQGARGYTF.

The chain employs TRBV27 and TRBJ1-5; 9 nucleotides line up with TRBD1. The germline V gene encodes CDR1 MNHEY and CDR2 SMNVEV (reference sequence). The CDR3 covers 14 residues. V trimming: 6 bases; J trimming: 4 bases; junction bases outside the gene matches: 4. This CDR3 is CASRHGQGNQPQHF. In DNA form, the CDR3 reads TGTGCCAGCAGACACGGACAGGGGAATCAGCCCCAGCATTTT.

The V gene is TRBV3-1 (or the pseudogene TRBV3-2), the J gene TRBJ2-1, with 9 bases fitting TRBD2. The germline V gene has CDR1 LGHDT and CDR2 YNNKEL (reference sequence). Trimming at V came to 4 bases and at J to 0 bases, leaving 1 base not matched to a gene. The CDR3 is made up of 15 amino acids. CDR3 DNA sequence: TGTGCCAGCAGCCTGACTAGCGGCTCCTACAATGAGCAGTTCTTC. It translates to CASSLTSGSYNEQFF.

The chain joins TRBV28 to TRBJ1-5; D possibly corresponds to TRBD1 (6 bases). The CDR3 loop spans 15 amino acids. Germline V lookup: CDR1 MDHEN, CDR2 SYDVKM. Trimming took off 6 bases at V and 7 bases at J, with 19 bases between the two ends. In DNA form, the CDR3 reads TGTGCCAGCAGCCTAGGGTTCAGGGGCAGCCAGCCCCAGCATTTT. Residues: CASSLGFRGSQPQHF.

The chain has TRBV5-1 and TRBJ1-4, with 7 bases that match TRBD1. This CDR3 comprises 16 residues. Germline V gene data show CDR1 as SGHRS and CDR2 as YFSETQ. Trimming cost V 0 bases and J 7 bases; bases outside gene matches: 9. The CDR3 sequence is CASSLVPRGMSEKLFF. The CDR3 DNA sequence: TGCGCCAGCAGCTTGGTTCCCAGGGGGATGAGTGAAAAACTGTTTTTT.

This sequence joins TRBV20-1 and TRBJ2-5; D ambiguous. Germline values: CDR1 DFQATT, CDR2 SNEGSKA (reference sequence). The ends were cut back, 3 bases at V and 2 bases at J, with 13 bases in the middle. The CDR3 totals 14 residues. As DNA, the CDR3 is TGCAGTGCTAGTCGGCAGCCGGAGCAAGAGACCCAGTACTTC. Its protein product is CSASRQPEQETQYF.